The present T cell receptor (beta chain) was sequenced within a study of T cell changes during pregnancy in multiple sclerosis. Clones were sequenced by immunoSEQ multiplex PCR, and TCRdb holds only the in-frame ones, with some missing. The sample lists about 110,000 clones, roughly 90% occurring once. The CDR3 is 16 residues long. The V and J ends lost 8 bases and 8 bases, in that order; junction bases with no gene match: 9. From germline, CDR1 is SGHTA and CDR2 FQGTGA. The count of this clone is one. This TCR was recovered from a female donor with multiple sclerosis, enrolled in a pregnancy study. The V call is TRBV7-3, the J call TRBJ2-1, with 16 positions matching TRBD2. The source was peripheral blood, collected in the third trimester of pregnancy. The CDR3 loop reads CASQRGTSGRGDEQFF. The CDR3 DNA sequence: TGTGCCAGCCAACGTGGGACTAGCGGGAGGGGAGATGAGCAGTTCTTC.